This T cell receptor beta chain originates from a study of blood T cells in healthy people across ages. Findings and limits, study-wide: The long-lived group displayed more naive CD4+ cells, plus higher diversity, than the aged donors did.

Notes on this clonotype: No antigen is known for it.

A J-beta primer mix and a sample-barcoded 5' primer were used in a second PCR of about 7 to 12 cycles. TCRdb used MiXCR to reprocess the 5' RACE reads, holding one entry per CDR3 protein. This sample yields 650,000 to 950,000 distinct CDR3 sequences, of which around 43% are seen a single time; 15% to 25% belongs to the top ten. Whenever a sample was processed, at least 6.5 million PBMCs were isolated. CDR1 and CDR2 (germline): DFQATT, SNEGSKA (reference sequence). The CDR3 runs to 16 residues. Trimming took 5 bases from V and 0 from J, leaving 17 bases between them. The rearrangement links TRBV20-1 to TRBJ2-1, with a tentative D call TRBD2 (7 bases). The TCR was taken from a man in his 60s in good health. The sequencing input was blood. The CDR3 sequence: CSARSSGGPSYNEQFF. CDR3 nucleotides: TGCAGTGCTCGAAGTTCCGGGGGGCCCTCCTACAATGAGCAGTTCTTC.